The rows below give T cell receptor beta chains drawn from one sample of a study of shared clonotypes between healthy human individuals. The method was immunoSEQ multiplex PCR; TCRdb's version includes in-frame clones alone and lacks a portion of them. The sample shows about 2.2 million clones, roughly 91% of them seen only once. Sequencing was performed on naive CD8+ T cells from PBMCs. The receptors stem from a man between 18 and 35 years old in good health. Some clones in this sample may be carry-over from other donors' samples. Both conserved end residues are part of each CDR3. D genes are given only for firm matches. Rows give clone size only sometimes, using once, few, many, or a class for an expanded clone.

D gene	V gene	clone size	J gene	CDR3 DNA	CDR3 protein
NA	TRBV7-3	NA	TRBJ2-1	TGTGCCAGCAGCTTAACTTTCCGGGGTCAGCATGGTGAGCAGTTCTTC	CASSLTFRGQHGEQFF
NA	TRBV5-4	NA	TRBJ1-1	TGTGCCAGCAGCACCCCAGGGGCGGAAGCTTTCTTT	CASSTPGAEAFF
TRBD2	TRBV4-3	NA	TRBJ2-1	TGCGCCAGCAGCCAAGTTTTGGCGGGAGTCTTCAATGAGCAGTTCTTC	CASSQVLAGVFNEQFF
TRBD2	TRBV4-1	few	TRBJ2-7	TGCGCCAGCAGCCAGGGGGGGTCCTACGAGCAGTACTTC	CASSQGGSYEQYF
NA	TRBV9	once	TRBJ2-3	TGTGCCAGCAGCGTCGACCCAGTTAGCACAGATACGCAGTATTTT	CASSVDPVSTDTQYF
NA	TRBV9	NA	TRBJ2-2	TGTGCCAGCAGCCCCCGCAGGGTGGGGGAGCTGTTTTTT	CASSPRRVGELFF
TRBD2	TRBV11-2	NA	TRBJ2-2	TGTGCCAGCAGCTTAATTTTTCGGCTAGCGGGAGCAGACACCGGGGAGCTGTTTTTT	CASSLIFRLAGADTGELFF
NA	TRBV27	once	TRBJ1-5	TGTGCCAGCAGCCCTAGGGGGGGCGGAATGGATCAGCCCCAGCATTTT	CASSPRGGGMDQPQHF
TRBD2	TRBV4-2	once	TRBJ2-7	TGTGCCAGCAGCCAAGCCGAGACTAGCGGCTACGAGCAGTACTTC	CASSQAETSGYEQYF
TRBD1	TRBV29-1	NA	TRBJ2-3	TGCAGCGCTAGGACAGGGGGCGGGTGGTCACCCGGAGTAGATACGCAGTATTTT	CSARTGGGWSPGVDTQYF
TRBD1	TRBV29-1	NA	TRBJ1-6	TGCAGCGTTGCCCAAGACAGGGTCTCACCCCTCCACTTT	CSVAQDRVSPLHF
TRBD1	TRBV27	NA	TRBJ1-1	TGTGCCAGCAGCTCAACAGGGGGCAACACTGAAGCTTTCTTT	CASSSTGGNTEAFF
NA	TRBV4-3	NA	TRBJ1-4	TGCGCCAGCAGCCAAGATTCTGAGGTCTTTGAAAAACTGTTTTTT	CASSQDSEVFEKLFF
TRBD2	TRBV28	NA	TRBJ2-3	TGTGCCAGCAGCTCTGGACTAGCGGGACCTTCCTCAAGGTATTTT	CASSSGLAGPSSRYF
NA	TRBV29-1	NA	TRBJ1-2	TGCAGCGTCGCACTCACCGAGAACTATGGCTACACCTTC	CSVALTENYGYTF
TRBD2	TRBV27	once	TRBJ2-1	TGTGCCAGCAGTTTCAATTTGGCTAGCGGGAGGGATGAGCAGTTCTTC	CASSFNLASGRDEQFF
NA	TRBV5-4	NA	TRBJ2-7	TGTGCCAGCAGCTTGGTCGGGCAGGATAAGGCCTACGAGCAGTACTTC	CASSLVGQDKAYEQYF
TRBD1	TRBV5-4	NA	TRBJ1-2	TGTGCCAGCAGCCGGGACAGGGGTAGATACTATGGCTACACCTTC	CASSRDRGRYYGYTF
NA	TRBV14	NA	TRBJ2-5	TGTGCCAGCAGCCAAGGAAACAGTCTGGTCGGCGAGACCCAGTACTTC	CASSQGNSLVGETQYF
NA	TRBV27	NA	TRBJ2-2	TGTGCCAGCAGTTCACACTGGGGACCTACCGCGAACACCGGGGAGCTGTTTTTT	CASSSHWGPTANTGELFF
TRBD1	TRBV27	NA	TRBJ2-2	TGTGCCAGCAGTTTAGAAGGGGGCACGAACACCGGGGAGCTGTTTTTT	CASSLEGGTNTGELFF
NA	TRBV5-4	NA	TRBJ2-3	TGTGCCAGCAGCAGCCGGGACACAGATACGCAGTATTTT	CASSSRDTDTQYF
NA	TRBV28	NA	TRBJ2-7	TGTGCCAGCAGTTTATCCATGAACTCCTGCGAGCAGTACTTC	CASSLSMNSCEQYF
TRBD1	TRBV9	NA	TRBJ2-2	TGTGCCAGCAGCGCGTTGATCGGACAGGACCCCGCTGGGGAAAACACCGGGGAGCTGTTTTTT	CASSALIGQDPAGENTGELFF
NA	TRBV27	NA	TRBJ2-7	TGTGCCAGCAGTCTGCGACACTCCGAGCAGTACTTC	CASSLRHSEQYF
NA	TRBV28	once	TRBJ1-5	TGTGCCAGCAGTCTTGCTGGGACGGTTCGGGACGGGCCCCAGCATTTT	CASSLAGTVRDGPQHF
NA	TRBV19	few	TRBJ1-1	TGTGCCAGTAGTATCCGCAGTTTGAACACTGAAGCTTTCTTT	CASSIRSLNTEAFF
TRBD2	TRBV4-1	once	TRBJ2-2	TGCGCCAGCAGCCAAGTAGGGACTAGCGGGAGGAGGGACACCGGGGAGCTGTTTTTT	CASSQVGTSGRRDTGELFF
NA	TRBV29-1	once	TRBJ2-6	TGCAGCGTTGAACTTGCTGGGGCCAACGTCCTGACTTTC	CSVELAGANVLTF
NA	TRBV2	NA	TRBJ2-1	TGTGCCAGCAGTGAAGCTGAGCAGTTCTTC	CASSEAEQFF
NA	TRBV10-3	NA	TRBJ2-5	TGTGCCATCAGCGACCCGGGACAATCGGCGACCCAGTACTTC	CAISDPGQSATQYF
NA	TRBV27	NA	TRBJ1-4	TGTGCCAGCGGAATCAGGGAACAGAATGAAAAACTGTTTTTT	CASGIREQNEKLFF
NA	TRBV28	NA	TRBJ2-5	TGTGCCGGCAGTTTATGGGGCAGGGGCACCATCGGGACCCAGTACTTC	CAGSLWGRGTIGTQYF
NA	TRBV13	NA	TRBJ2-1	TGTGCCAGCAGCTCGGACCTTGGGCATGAGCAGTTCTTC	CASSSDLGHEQFF
NA	TRBV4-1	NA	TRBJ1-1	TGCGCCAGCAGCCAAGACGCGGGCCCTAGGAGCGGGCCTTTCTTT	CASSQDAGPRSGPFF
NA	TRBV7-8	NA	TRBJ2-7	TGTGCCAGCAGCCCAGGACTTGACTTGTACGAGCAGTACTTC	CASSPGLDLYEQYF
TRBD1	TRBV5-1	NA	TRBJ2-7	TGCGCCAGCAGCTCGTTACAGGGGTTGTTAGACGAGCAGTACTTC	CASSSLQGLLDEQYF
TRBD1	TRBV5-4	NA	TRBJ2-1	TGTGCCAGCAGCTTGTCTGACAGGGGGCCCTACAATGAGCAGTTCTTC	CASSLSDRGPYNEQFF
TRBD2	TRBV6-6	NA	TRBJ2-1	TGTGCCAGCAGTTACTCGTCCCCGGGAGGGATAAATGAGCAGTTCTTC	CASSYSSPGGINEQFF
TRBD1	TRBV27	NA	TRBJ2-7	TGTGCCAGCAGTTTATCGAGAACAGGGGCCTACGAGCAGTACTTC	CASSLSRTGAYEQYF
NA	TRBV29-1	NA	TRBJ1-2	TGCAGCGTTGAATTTGGGCCCTATGGCTACACCTTC	CSVEFGPYGYTF
NA	TRBV5-1	NA	TRBJ1-4	TGCGCCAGCAGCCCCTGGACCGCTGGCACTAATGAAAAACTGTTTTTT	CASSPWTAGTNEKLFF
NA	TRBV7-9	NA	TRBJ1-6	TGTGCCAGCAGCTTAGGCGATTCACCCCTCCACTTT	CASSLGDSPLHF
NA	TRBV9	NA	TRBJ1-1	TGTGCCAGCAGCGTCAGGGACATGAACACTGAAGCTTTCTTT	CASSVRDMNTEAFF
NA	TRBV7-2	NA	TRBJ2-3	TGTGCCAGCAGCTCCTCTAGAATCACTAGCACAGATACGCAGTATTTT	CASSSSRITSTDTQYF
NA	TRBV28	NA	TRBJ2-2	TGTGCCAGCAGTTCTCAACCGGGATTCCGGGACACCGGGGAGCTGTTTTTT	CASSSQPGFRDTGELFF
NA	TRBV29-1	once	TRBJ1-2	TGCAGCGTTGGCCCTTCCTTTTTTGGCTACACCTTC	CSVGPSFFGYTF
NA	TRBV20-1	NA	TRBJ1-2	TGCAGTGCTAGTGACGGCTACACCTTC	CSASDGYTF